The clone carrying this T cell receptor (beta chain) was counted many times. The antigen remains undetermined. This sample was taken from a study of T cells after posttransplantation cyclophosphamide. Study results and caveats: Tissue-infiltrating T cells from skin or gut overlapped little with blood T cells.

Repertoires were generated with immunoSEQ multiplex PCR, while TCRdb's copy carries only in-frame clones and drops some. In total the sample includes about 4,100 clones, none of them seen once. Busulfan-fludarabine conditioning, marrow transplant, and cyclophosphamide on days +3 and +4 were administered. The germline V gene encodes CDR1 SQVTM and CDR2 ANQGSEA. The CDR3 is 13 residues long. J gave up 4 bases and V 7 bases, and 3 bases lay outside the gene matches. Specimen: PBMCs, collected after allogeneic stem cell transplant with posttransplant cyclophosphamide. The TCR comes from a female patient between 18 and 35 years old who received an allogeneic stem cell transplant from an unrelated donor, was CMV-positive, and had acute GVHD only. Some of the T cells may derive from the graft donor. The chain joins TRBV29-1 to TRBJ2-1; 11 bases align to TRBD2. CDR3 sequence: CSAGLAVYNEQFF. The CDR3 coding sequence is TGCAGCGCGGGACTAGCGGTTTACAATGAGCAGTTCTTC.